This TCR beta chain was observed in a study of cytomegalovirus exposure and HLA in healthy donors. Germline CDR1 and CDR2: MNHEY and SMNVEV (reference sequence). The J segment lost 8 bases and the V segment lost 1 base, leaving 7 bases of the junction unmatched. The length of the CDR3 is 16 residues. In the PCR, 60 Vbeta and 13 Jbeta primers were used. In the original processing: About 10 million of about 80 million unique TCR beta chains were shared, per a later count. The table came from immunoSEQ multiplex PCR; TCRdb's copy has only in-frame clones and leaves some out. The V and J calls and clone size are taken from that table; D and trimming were inferred from the DNA. Of approximately 170,000 clones in the sample, approximately 81% were seen once.

Sequencing was carried out using PBMCs. The rearrangement joins TRBV27 to TRBJ2-1; TRBD2 aligns across 11 bases. This receptor was identified in a male donor in good health and CMV-seronegative. CDR3 DNA sequence: TGTGCCAGCAGTTTATTTAGCACTAGCGGGAGAGATGAGCAGTTCTTC. Translation: CASSLFSTSGRDEQFF.